The 17 T cell receptor beta chains reported below all come from one sample, sequenced in a study of identifying expanded T cells in peripheral blood. The assay was immunoSEQ multiplex PCR, and TCRdb's table has in-frame clones only and misses some. This table has around 85,000 clones, more than 75% appearing once. Sequenced material: blood. The receptors shown here come from a person aged 18 to 70 in good health.

This rearrangement joins TRBV10-2 to TRBJ2-7, with a weak D call TRBD1 (6 bases). The CDR3 is made up of 14 amino acids. V was pared by 6 bases and J by 5 bases, with 17 bases between. CDR1 is WSHSY and CDR2 is SAAADI in the germline V gene. CDR3 residues: CASRDSHPRDEQYF. The CDR3 nucleotides are TGCGCCAGCAGGGACAGCCACCCCCGGGACGAGCAGTACTTC.

The genes are TRBV28 and TRBJ1-2; possible D gene TRBD1, 6 bases. V was trimmed by 6 bases and J by 8 bases, leaving 13 bases between them. Germline V gene sequence: CDR1 MDHEN, CDR2 SYDVKM. The CDR3 covers 12 residues. The CDR3 sequence: CASSRTGYGYTF. The CDR3 DNA follows: TGTGCCAGCAGCCGAACAGGGTACGGCTACACCTTC.

A few counts support this clone. V usage is TRBV5-1 and J usage is TRBJ1-2; the D is unclear. The CDR3 length is 13 residues. Per the germline V gene, CDR1 is SGHRS and CDR2 is YFSETQ. The V end lost 1 base, the J end lost 7 bases, and 11 bases lay between the germline ends. CDR3 in DNA: TGCGCCAGCAGCTTGAACGGTAATCGTGGCTACACCTTC. Amino acids: CASSLNGNRGYTF.

The chain joins TRBV19 to TRBJ1-3; D is perhaps TRBD1 (5 bases). V gave up 6 bases and J gave up 7 bases, with 16 bases separating them. The CDR3 runs to 14 residues. From germline, CDR1 is LNHDA and CDR2 SQIVND (reference sequence). The CDR3 protein is CASRTQGSDNTIYF. CDR3 bases: TGTGCCAGTAGGACTCAGGGTTCGGATAACACCATATATTTT.

This chain connects TRBV4-3 to TRBJ2-1, with D perhaps matching TRBD1 or TRBD2 (6 bases each). The CDR3 loop spans 15 amino acids. V lost 4 bases and J lost 9, with 19 bases in between. Germline CDR1 and CDR2: LGHNA and YSLEER. The CDR3 spells CASSLQGSSGTEQFF. CDR3 coding DNA: TGCGCCAGCAGCCTCCAGGGGAGTAGCGGCACTGAGCAGTTCTTC.

The CDR3 loop reads CASSFSRGVSGNTIYF. The CDR3 bases are TGTGCCAGCAGTTTCAGCAGGGGGGTTTCAGGAAACACCATATATTTT. The chain couples TRBV28 to TRBJ1-3; 7 bases align to TRBD1. J lost 4 bases, V lost 3 bases, and 9 bases had no gene match. Germline assignment: CDR1 MDHEN and CDR2 SYDVKM. The CDR3 is 16 amino acids.

The chain couples TRBV7-8 to TRBJ2-1; D uncertain. The V gene lost 10 bases and the J gene lost 6 bases, with 16 bases spanning the gap. Germline V lookup: CDR1 SGHVS, CDR2 FQNEAQ. CDR3 length equals 13 residues. CDR3 loop: CATTLRPPNEQFF. The CDR3, as DNA: TGTGCCACCACCCTGAGGCCCCCCAATGAGCAGTTCTTC.

This sequence joins TRBV7-2 and TRBJ2-2; no definite D call. V was cut by 1 base and J by 0 bases, with 6 bases left in between. The CDR3 consists of 15 residues. Germline assignment: CDR1 SGHTA and CDR2 FQGNSA. The chain's CDR3 is CASSLVSANTGELFF. As DNA, the CDR3 is TGTGCCAGCAGCTTAGTGTCCGCGAACACCGGGGAGCTGTTTTTT. Full variable domain (missing parts from reference TRBV7-2 and TRBJ2-2): GAGVSQSPSNKVTEKGKDVELRCDPISGHTALYWYRQSLGQGLEFLIYFQGNSAPDKSGLPSDRFSAERTGGSVSTLTIQRTQQEDSAVYLCASSLVSANTGELFFGEGSRLTVL.

The chain employs TRBV18 and TRBJ1-2; 8 nucleotides line up with TRBD1. With 0 bases clipped from V and 6 bases from J, the junction kept 3 bases outside the gene matches. CDR1 is KGHSH, CDR2 LQKENI, per germline. CDR3 length equals 14 residues. The CDR3 here is CASSPPRQGHGYTF. The CDR3 DNA reads TGTGCCAGCTCACCACCGCGACAGGGGCATGGCTACACCTTC.

This chain uses TRBV6-1 with TRBJ1-2, with D hard to call. The germline V and J ends were trimmed by 1 base and 5 bases, with 5 bases remaining between them. The CDR3 length is 12 residues. CDR1 is MNHNS, CDR2 SASEGT, per germline. DNA for the CDR3: TGTGCCAGCAGTGAAGGGGGTTATGGCTACACCTTC. Translation: CASSEGGYGYTF.

The chain joins TRBV2 to TRBJ1-5, with a tentative D call TRBD1 (5 bases). V was trimmed by 3 bases and J by 2 bases, leaving 8 bases between them. CDR1 is SNHLY and CDR2 is FYNNEI in the germline V gene. The CDR3 is 14 amino acids. CDR3: CASSDGGGNQPQHF. The CDR3 nucleotides are TGTGCCAGCAGTGATGGAGGGGGCAATCAGCCCCAGCATTTT.

The rearrangement uses TRBV4-3 and TRBJ1-2; D is uncertain. The CDR3 contains 15 residues. Germline V CDR1 and CDR2: LGHNA, YSLEER. V shed 1 base and J shed 4 bases, with 13 bases lying between them. CDR3 sequence (DNA): TGCGCCAGCAGCCAAGTCGCCGGGAAGGGCTATGGCTACACCTTC. Its protein is CASSQVAGKGYGYTF.

The chain joins TRBV7-9 to TRBJ1-2; a possible D gene is TRBD1 (5 bases). The CDR3 extends over 12 amino acids. CDR1 SEHNR and CDR2 FQNEAQ come from the germline V gene (reference sequence). V gave up 7 bases and J gave up 4 bases, with 10 bases separating them. The CDR3 here is CASTGGGYGYTF. CDR3 nucleotide sequence: TGTGCCAGCACTGGCGGGGGCTATGGCTACACCTTC.

The rearrangement uses TRBV9 and TRBJ2-7, with 7 bases matching TRBD1. Trimming at V came to 0 bases and at J to 0 bases, leaving 3 bases not matched to a gene. The CDR3 consists of 15 residues. Germline CDR1 is SGDLS and CDR2 is YYNGEE. The CDR3 coding sequence is TGTGCCAGCAGCGTAGGGGACAGCCCCTCCTACGAGCAGTACTTC. It codes for CASSVGDSPSYEQYF.

The chain employs TRBV4-3 and TRBJ1-1, with D possibly TRBD1 on 5 matching bases. Germline V CDR1 and CDR2: LGHNA, YSLEER. With 7 bases removed from V and 4 bases from J, the gap between germline ends came to 28 bases. The CDR3 spans 18 residues. CDR3 protein: CASTAKPGLSTRGTEAFF. CDR3 bases: TGCGCCAGCACCGCGAAGCCGGGACTTTCCACTCGGGGCACTGAAGCTTTCTTT.

V is TRBV21-1 and J is TRBJ2-1; the D call of TRBD2 is as the table states it, not checked on the DNA. TRBV21-1 is termed a pseudogene. CDR3 length equals 14 residues. CDR3 in amino acids: CASEVPDSSPGGFF. CDR3 bases: TGTGCCAGCGAGGTGCCTGACAGTTCCCCCGGGGGGTTCTTC.

The rearrangement links TRBV25-1 to TRBJ2-7; 9 nucleotides line up with TRBD1. The germline V gene has CDR1 MGHDK and CDR2 SYGVNS. The CDR3 is made up of 15 amino acids. V shed 2 bases and J 3 bases; nucleotides not matched to a gene: 5. CDR3 sequence reads: CASSEGTGWSYEQYF. The CDR3, as DNA: TGTGCCAGCAGTGAAGGGACAGGGTGGAGCTACGAGCAGTACTTC.